Detailed here is one T cell receptor beta chain. Methods used by the authors: Scientists estimated how many nucleated cells there were by amplifying reference gene primers. Profiled with immunoSEQ multiplex PCR; TCRdb holds only in-frame clones, not every one. Clone size and V and J calls were adopted from that table, with D and trimming inferred from the DNA. This sample carries about 6,300 clones, approximately 90% of them seen once, and the ten largest clones take around 6.7%. These data originate in a study of blood T cell repertoires in COVID-19. The wider study: The study drew acute and convalescent COVID-19 samples from the United States, Italy and Spain. Sample material is recorded as cDNA or gDNA derived from T cells, B-cell-depleted T cells, or PBMCs.

This CDR3 is 16 amino acids long. V lost 4 bases, J lost 7 bases, and 12 bases stayed unmatched. The germline CDR1 and CDR2 sequences are MDHEN and SYDVKM. V gene TRBV28 combines with J gene TRBJ1-4; 7 nucleotides match TRBD1. Material for sequencing was peripheral blood. This clonotype originated in a human donor in a cohort sampled during active COVID-19. CDR3 nucleotide sequence: TGTGCCAGCAGTTCGGTAACAGGGGTGTCTGGTGAAAAACTGTTTTTT. Protein product: CASSSVTGVSGEKLFF.